This T cell receptor (beta chain) came from a study of molecular identifiers for immune sequencing clone quantification. TCRdb redid the calling of the PCR reads with MiXCR, one entry per CDR3 protein. The sample includes under 600,000 distinct CDR3 sequences, over 20% of them seen just once. This receptor was taken from a human donor in good health. Some libraries in this study had Jurkat cell RNA spiked in. Sequenced: naive CD8+ T cells from blood, with Jurkat cell RNA spiked in. Subset: FACS-sorted CD8+CD4-CCR7+CD45RA+ naive T cells.

CDR3: CASSQGAGGMNEQYF. The CDR3 DNA follows: TGCGCCAGCAGCCAAGGGGCAGGGGGTATGAACGAGCAGTACTTC. The chain is built from TRBV4-1 and TRBJ2-7, with 7 nucleotides matching TRBD1. Germline values: CDR1 MGHRA, CDR2 YSYEKL. The CDR3 contains 15 residues. Losses at the gene ends were 1 base for V and 5 bases for J; bases not matched to a gene: 8.